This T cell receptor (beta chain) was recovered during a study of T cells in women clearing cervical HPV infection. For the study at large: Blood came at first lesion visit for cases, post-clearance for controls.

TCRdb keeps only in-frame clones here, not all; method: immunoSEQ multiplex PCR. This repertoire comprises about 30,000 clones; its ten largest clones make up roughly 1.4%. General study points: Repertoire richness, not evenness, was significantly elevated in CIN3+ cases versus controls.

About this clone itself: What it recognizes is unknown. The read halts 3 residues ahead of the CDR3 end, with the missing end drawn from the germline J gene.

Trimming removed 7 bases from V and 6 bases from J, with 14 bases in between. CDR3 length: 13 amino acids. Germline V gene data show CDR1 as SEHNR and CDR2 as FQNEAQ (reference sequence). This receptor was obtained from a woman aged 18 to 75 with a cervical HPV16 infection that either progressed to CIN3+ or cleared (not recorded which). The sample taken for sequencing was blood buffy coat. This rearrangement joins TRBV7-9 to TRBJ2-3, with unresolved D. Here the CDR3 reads CASTLLSSDTQYF. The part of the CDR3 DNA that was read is TGTGCCAGCACCCTCCTATCGTCCGATACG.